Following are 27 T cell receptor beta chains from one sample sequenced in a study of radiotherapy plus CTLA-4 blockade in lung cancer. Assay used: immunoSEQ multiplex PCR; TCRdb lists only in-frame clones, some missing. The sample holds 84,000 or so clones; around four fifths are singletons and the top ten take less than 15%. Specimen: peripheral blood, collected from a patient treated with radiotherapy plus ipilimumab. The receptors were gathered from a human donor with non-small cell lung cancer that progressed on radiotherapy plus ipilimumab.

V usage is TRBV7-2 and J usage is TRBJ2-1; D is perhaps TRBD1 or TRBD2 (5 bases each). CDR1 is SGHTA, CDR2 FQGNSA, per germline. This CDR3 spans 16 amino acids. With 5 bases removed from V and 6 bases from J, the gap between germline ends came to 20 bases. The CDR3 nucleotides are TGTGCCAGCAGCCCGAGTGGAGGCAGGGTGTTCAATGAGCAGTTCTTC. Encoded protein: CASSPSGGRVFNEQFF.

V usage is TRBV27 and J usage is TRBJ1-5, with no clear D. The ends were cut back, 0 bases at V and 3 bases at J, with 6 bases in the middle. The germline V gene encodes CDR1 MNHEY and CDR2 SMNVEV (reference sequence). This CDR3 spans 14 amino acids. This CDR3 reads CASSLSPSNQPQHF. CDR3 bases: TGTGCCAGCAGTTTATCTCCCTCCAATCAGCCCCAGCATTTT.

This chain connects TRBV7-8 to TRBJ1-5; the D gene is possibly TRBD1 (6 bases). The CDR3 extends over 15 amino acids. Germline V gene sequence: CDR1 SGHVS, CDR2 FQNEAQ. V dropped 5 bases and J dropped 4 bases, with 15 bases sitting between them. CDR3 in amino acids: CASSHRDKINQPQHF. CDR3 coding DNA: TGTGCCAGCAGCCACCGGGACAAGATTAATCAGCCCCAGCATTTT.

This CDR3 is CATSRDKAGSGTYEQYF. In nucleotides, the CDR3 is TGTGCCACCAGCAGAGATAAAGCAGGGTCGGGGACCTACGAGCAGTACTTC. This rearrangement joins TRBV15 to TRBJ2-7; either TRBD1 or TRBD2 may supply D (5 bases each). This CDR3 region has 17 residues. Trimming removed 0 bases at V and 2 bases at J, with 17 bases between. Germline values: CDR1 LNHNV, CDR2 YYDKDF (reference sequence).

The chain is built from TRBV7-9 and TRBJ2-5; 8 bases agree with TRBD1. Losses at the gene ends were 3 bases for V and 4 bases for J; bases not matched to a gene: 1. The CDR3 sequence is 13 residues long. Looked up from germline, CDR1 is SEHNR and CDR2 is FQNEAQ (reference sequence). CDR3 DNA sequence: TGTGCCAGCAGCTTCGGACAGGGAGAGACCCAGTACTTC. Translated: CASSFGQGETQYF.

The rearrangement uses TRBV5-4 and TRBJ2-7; 7 nucleotides agree with TRBD1. With V trimmed by 0 bases and J by 6 bases, 9 bases remained unmatched. The CDR3 length is 15 residues. Germline V gene lookup returns CDR1 SGHNT and CDR2 YYREEE (reference sequence). The CDR3: CASSLGYGQAAEQYF. The DNA for the CDR3 is TGTGCCAGCAGCTTGGGGTACGGACAGGCCGCCGAGCAGTACTTC.

The CDR3, as DNA: TGTGCCTGGATTAGGACAGGGGGGAACACTGAAGCTTTCTTT. The encoded protein is CAWIRTGGNTEAFF. The V call is TRBV30, the J call TRBJ1-1; 10 bases align to TRBD1. The germline CDR1 and CDR2 sequences are GTSNPN and SVGIG (reference sequence). V was pared by 4 bases and J by 1 base, with 3 bases of the junction left unmatched. The CDR3 has 14 amino acids.

This clone was detected a few times. CDR3 region: CASRTHGGAYEQYF. The CDR3 nucleotides are TGTGCCAGCAGGACCCACGGGGGGGCCTACGAGCAGTACTTC. This chain links TRBV6-6 with TRBJ2-7; 8 nucleotides agree with TRBD2. The trim removed 6 bases at V and 2 bases at J, leaving 6 bases unmatched. CDR1 and CDR2 (germline): MNHNY, SVGAGI (reference sequence). The CDR3 is made up of 14 amino acids.

The rearrangement uses TRBV19 and TRBJ2-2, with 11 bases aligning to TRBD1. This CDR3 has 15 residues. The ends lost 8 bases at V and 3 bases at J; junction bases unmatched: 5. CDR1 LNHDA and CDR2 SQIVND come from the germline V gene (reference sequence). CDR3 nucleotide sequence: TGTGCCAGTGCCTCGGACAGGGGGCACACCGGGGAGCTGTTTTTT. This encodes CASASDRGHTGELFF.

The chain couples TRBV12-5 to TRBJ1-2, with no clear D. The CDR3 extends over 12 amino acids. The V end was cut by 3 bases, the J end by 8 bases, with 10 bases between. In germline, CDR1 is LGHNT, CDR2 FRNRAP. For the CDR3, the DNA is TGTGCTAGTGGTTTTTTGGGCGGCGGCTACACCTTC. This translates into CASGFLGGGYTF.

The chain uses TRBV4-1 and TRBJ2-7, with 10 bases matching TRBD2. The CDR3 length is 19 residues. The trim removed 0 bases at V and 0 bases at J, leaving 11 bases unmatched. Germline V gives CDR1 MGHRA, CDR2 YSYEKL. The CDR3 is CASSQDIKRGGRNSYEQYF. The CDR3 DNA reads as TGCGCCAGCAGCCAAGATATAAAGCGGGGGGGCCGGAACTCCTACGAGCAGTACTTC.

As concerns this clone: Sequence at one end of the junction differs from germline and may be a read error. The chain employs TRBV5-4 and TRBJ2-7; 7 bases map to TRBD2. CDR3 length: 13 residues. Per germline, CDR1 SGHNT and CDR2 YYREEE (reference sequence). In DNA form, the CDR3 reads TGTGCCAGCAGCTTCGCCGCTAGCGGTGAATCTTGGTTC. This gives the protein CASSFAASGESWF.

This clone was observed a handful of times. This chain uses TRBV5-4 with TRBJ2-7; D not resolved. The CDR3 consists of 14 residues. Between the trimmed V and J ends, which lost 1 base and 4 bases, there was a span of 12 bases. Per the germline V gene, CDR1 is SGHNT and CDR2 is YYREEE (reference sequence). In nucleotides, the CDR3 is TGTGCCAGCAGCTTGTTGGATCCGGGTTACGAGCAGTACTTC. This gives the protein CASSLLDPGYEQYF.

This sequence joins TRBV7-2 and TRBJ2-2; TRBD2 aligns across 11 bases. The V gene end was trimmed by 3 bases and the J gene end by 6 bases; junction bases not matched to a gene: 6. Germline assignment: CDR1 SGHTA and CDR2 FQGNSA. The CDR3 length is 16 residues. The CDR3 is CASSFGLAGGPGELFF. The CDR3 region has the DNA TGTGCCAGCAGCTTCGGTCTAGCGGGGGGTCCCGGGGAGCTGTTTTTT.

V gene TRBV5-6 combines with J gene TRBJ2-7, with D unresolved. The germline V and J ends were trimmed by 4 bases and 2 bases, with 19 bases remaining between them. Germline CDR1 and CDR2: SGHDT and YYEEEE. The CDR3 is 16 residues long. CDR3 nucleotide sequence: TGTGCCAGCAGCCTCCTGGCTAGTTGGACCCCCTACGAGCAGTACTTC. This sequence encodes CASSLLASWTPYEQYF.

In this sample, this clone turned up once. The CDR3 DNA sequence: TGTGCCAGCAGCCTAGGGTCCACGGCCTCCTACGAGCAGTACTTC. Its protein is CASSLGSTASYEQYF. The chain uses TRBV7-2 and TRBJ2-7; no definite D call. The length of the CDR3 is 15 residues. The germline gives CDR1 SGHTA, CDR2 FQGNSA. Trimming pared 5 bases from V and 0 bases from J, leaving 14 bases between.

This clone was observed a few times. The rearrangement uses TRBV7-3 and TRBJ2-2, with 8 bases that match TRBD2. J was trimmed by 4 bases and V by 10 bases; bases with no gene match: 8. Germline V gene data show CDR1 as SGHTA and CDR2 as FQGTGA. The CDR3 spans 14 residues. The CDR3 region has the DNA TGTGCCACCTCAGCGGGGGAAGGCACCGGGGAGCTGTTTTTT. Translated: CATSAGEGTGELFF.

This sequence joins TRBV30 and TRBJ2-7; D remains ambiguous. The germline gives CDR1 GTSNPN, CDR2 SVGIG (reference sequence). Trimming pared 0 bases from V and 5 bases from J, leaving 17 bases between. This CDR3 is 15 amino acids long. The CDR3 region is CAWSVVLPSLDEQYF. The CDR3 DNA reads TGTGCCTGGAGTGTGGTACTCCCTTCGCTCGACGAGCAGTACTTC.

The V gene is TRBV6-1, the J gene TRBJ1-4; D is perhaps TRBD1 (6 bases). The CDR3 sequence is 15 residues long. Trimming pared 10 bases from V and 0 bases from J, leaving 15 bases between. CDR1 and CDR2 (germline): MNHNS, SASEGT. CDR3 residues: CATTRQASTNEKLFF. The CDR3 bases are TGTGCCACTACCAGACAGGCATCAACTAATGAAAAACTGTTTTTT.

The chain joins TRBV30 to TRBJ1-6, with a possible D match to TRBD1 (6 bases). The CDR3 runs to 13 residues. Germline CDR1 reads GTSNPN; CDR2 reads SVGIG (reference sequence). Trimming took 4 bases from V and 5 from J, leaving 9 bases between them. The DNA for the CDR3 is TGTGCCTGGAACCGGGACAATAATTCACCCCTCCACTTT. This gives the protein CAWNRDNNSPLHF.

The sample holds one count of this clone. This chain joins TRBV6-1 and TRBJ2-5; D is perhaps TRBD1 (5 bases). The V and J ends lost 2 bases and 5 bases respectively, with 24 bases between them. This CDR3 is built from 18 residues. Germline loops: CDR1 MNHNS, CDR2 SASEGT. The DNA for the CDR3 is TGTGCCAGCAGTGAAAGCCCAGCCCCGGCAGGGAATGAGGAGACCCAGTACTTC. It codes for CASSESPAPAGNEETQYF.

The chain employs TRBV18 and TRBJ1-1; D perhaps matches TRBD1 (6 bases). With 3 bases removed from V and 4 bases from J, the gap between germline ends came to 18 bases. The germline V gene has CDR1 KGHSH and CDR2 LQKENI. The CDR3 is 16 amino acids. CDR3 protein: CASSPSGGGRVTEAFF. CDR3 DNA: TGTGCCAGCTCACCCTCTGGCGGGGGGCGGGTCACTGAAGCTTTCTTT.

The rearrangement uses TRBV9 and TRBJ1-1; D is uncertain. The CDR3 has 13 residues. The ends were cut back, 4 bases at V and 0 bases at J, with 7 bases in the middle. Germline CDR1 reads SGDLS; CDR2 reads YYNGEE. CDR3 nucleotide sequence: TGTGCCAGCAGCACGGCCATGAACACTGAAGCTTTCTTT. Translating it yields CASSTAMNTEAFF.

The rearrangement links TRBV6-1 to TRBJ1-5, with 8 bases identical to TRBD1. Germline trimming cut 4 bases from V and 5 bases from J; bases unmatched to any gene: 4. The CDR3 has 14 amino acids. Germline values: CDR1 MNHNS, CDR2 SASEGT. CDR3 residues: CASSGTGSHQPQHF. CDR3 bases: TGTGCCAGCAGTGGGACAGGGAGCCATCAGCCCCAGCATTTT.

This rearrangement joins TRBV19 to TRBJ2-2; 12 bases map to TRBD2. V shed 5 bases and J 6 bases; nucleotides not matched to a gene: 7. The germline CDR1 and CDR2 sequences are LNHDA and SQIVND (reference sequence). The CDR3 covers 16 residues. The CDR3 sequence is CASSPPSGRESGELFF. CDR3 bases: TGTGCCAGTAGTCCCCCTAGCGGGAGGGAATCCGGGGAGCTGTTTTTT.

Concerning this clone itself: One end of the junction varies from germline; a read error may be responsible. The V gene is TRBV7-8, the J gene TRBJ2-7; the match to TRBD1 covers 7 bases. The CDR3 consists of 15 residues. The germline gives CDR1 SGHVS, CDR2 FQNEAQ. CDR3 DNA sequence: TGTGCCAGCAGCTTACCCACAGGGGCCTCCTCCGAGCAGTACTTC. Protein sequence: CASSLPTGASSEQYF.

The chain uses TRBV2 and TRBJ1-2; no clear D gene. With 3 bases removed from V and 5 bases from J, the gap between germline ends came to 13 bases. Looked up from germline, CDR1 is SNHLY and CDR2 is FYNNEI. The CDR3 loop spans 14 amino acids. The CDR3 DNA is TGTGCCAGCAGTGATGTAGGGATGGGTTATGGCTACACCTTC. This gives the protein CASSDVGMGYGYTF. Combining the CDR3 with reference TRBV2 and TRBJ1-2 gives the whole variable domain EPEVTQTPSHQVTQMGQEVILRCVPISNHLYFYWYRQILGQKVEFLVSFYNNEISEKSEIFDDQFSVERPDGSNFTLKIRSTKLEDSAMYFCASSDVGMGYGYTFGSGTRLTVV.